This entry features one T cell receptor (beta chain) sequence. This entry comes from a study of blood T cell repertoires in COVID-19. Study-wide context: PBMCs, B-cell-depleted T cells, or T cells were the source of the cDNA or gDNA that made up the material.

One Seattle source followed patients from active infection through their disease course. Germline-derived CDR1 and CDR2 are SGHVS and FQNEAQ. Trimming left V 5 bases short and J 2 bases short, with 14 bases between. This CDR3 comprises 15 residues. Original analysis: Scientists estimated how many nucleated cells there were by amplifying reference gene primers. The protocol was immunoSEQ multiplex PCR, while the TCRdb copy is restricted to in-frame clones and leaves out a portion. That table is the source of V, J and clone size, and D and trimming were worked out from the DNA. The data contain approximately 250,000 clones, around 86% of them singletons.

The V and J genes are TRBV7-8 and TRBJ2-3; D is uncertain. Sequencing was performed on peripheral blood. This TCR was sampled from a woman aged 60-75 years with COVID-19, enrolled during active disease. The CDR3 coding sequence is TGTGCCAGCAGCCCTATATCCCATAACACAGATACGCAGTATTTT. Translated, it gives CASSPISHNTDTQYF.